These T cell receptor beta chains were read from a single sample in a study of T-cell reconstitution after alpha-beta-depleted transplantation in children. One entry per CDR3 protein, called by TCRdb with MiXCR from the PCR reads. The data show around 130,000 distinct CDR3 sequences, 9.7% seen once. Sequencing was performed on PBMCs, mostly from graft donor cells, taken 180 days after TCRalphabeta/CD19-depleted stem cell transplant. These receptors were obtained from a girl less than two years old who had a stem cell transplant for combined immunodeficiency, so the T cells may come from the graft donor. CDR3s include the opening cysteine and the closing phenylalanine or tryptophan. The D gene is left open where the match is weak. Part of the rows lack a size; the others show once, few, many or a class for expanded clones.

j_gene: TRBJ2-5
v_gene: TRBV12-3/TRBV12-4
d_gene: -
abundance: -
CDR3nt: -
CDR3aa: CASTSGQGPETQYF

j_gene: TRBJ1-2
v_gene: TRBV9
d_gene: -
abundance: few
CDR3nt: TGTGCCAGCAGCGTATCCCCTCGGGACGGCTATGGCTACACCTTC
CDR3aa: CASSVSPRDGYGYTF

j_gene: TRBJ2-2
v_gene: TRBV6-5
d_gene: TRBD2
abundance: few
CDR3nt: TGTGCCAGCAGTTACGCGGCTAGCGGGGGCACCGGGGAGCTGTTTTTT
CDR3aa: CASSYAASGGTGELFF

j_gene: TRBJ1-6
v_gene: TRBV12-3/TRBV12-4
d_gene: -
abundance: many
CDR3nt: TGTGCCAGCAGTACCACAGTTTACTCCTATAATTCACCCCTCCACTTT
CDR3aa: CASSTTVYSYNSPLHF

j_gene: TRBJ2-2
v_gene: TRBV7-3
d_gene: TRBD2
abundance: few
CDR3nt: TGTGCCAGCAGCTTTACTAGCGGATCGAACACCGGGGAGCTGTTTTTT
CDR3aa: CASSFTSGSNTGELFF

j_gene: TRBJ2-7
v_gene: TRBV29-1
d_gene: -
abundance: few
CDR3nt: TGCAGCGCCCACGGGGGATCTTCCTACGAGCAGTACTTC
CDR3aa: CSAHGGSSYEQYF

j_gene: TRBJ2-7
v_gene: TRBV5-1
d_gene: -
abundance: -
CDR3nt: TGCGCCAGCAGCTTGGCCGGTCATGTTTCCTACGAGCAGTACTTC
CDR3aa: CASSLAGHVSYEQYF

j_gene: TRBJ2-7
v_gene: TRBV10-3
d_gene: TRBD2
abundance: -
CDR3nt: TGTGCCACCCGGACTAGCGGGAGGAATACATACGAGCAGTACTTC
CDR3aa: CATRTSGRNTYEQYF

j_gene: TRBJ2-3
v_gene: TRBV20-1
d_gene: TRBD2
abundance: few
CDR3nt: TGCAGTGCTAGAGATGCTAGCGGGAGGGCGGGAACAGATACGCAGTATTTT
CDR3aa: CSARDASGRAGTDTQYF

j_gene: TRBJ2-2
v_gene: TRBV7-8
d_gene: -
abundance: few
CDR3nt: TGTGCCAGCGGGAGGCTTGAGAACACCGGGGAGCTGTTTTTT
CDR3aa: CASGRLENTGELFF

j_gene: TRBJ2-7
v_gene: TRBV7-2
d_gene: TRBD1
abundance: few
CDR3nt: TGTGCCAGCAGCTTAGCGCGGGACAGGGTTTGGGCCTACGAGCAGTACTTC
CDR3aa: CASSLARDRVWAYEQYF

j_gene: TRBJ2-3
v_gene: TRBV7-6
d_gene: TRBD2
abundance: many
CDR3nt: TGTGCCAGCAGCTTAGTAGCGGGGTCGCCAGATACGCAGTATTTT
CDR3aa: CASSLVAGSPDTQYF

j_gene: TRBJ2-5
v_gene: TRBV29-1
d_gene: -
abundance: few
CDR3nt: TGCAGCGTGGGGGTAGGAGAGGGCGAGACCCAGTACTTC
CDR3aa: CSVGVGEGETQYF

j_gene: TRBJ1-2
v_gene: TRBV9
d_gene: TRBD1
abundance: -
CDR3nt: TGTGCCAGCAGCGTAGCCCCGGGACAGATCTATGGCTACACCTTC
CDR3aa: CASSVAPGQIYGYTF

j_gene: TRBJ2-7
v_gene: TRBV5-1
d_gene: TRBD1
abundance: -
CDR3nt: TGCGCCAGCAGCTTCCGGGACAGGGTTTTTGACGAGCAGTACTTC
CDR3aa: CASSFRDRVFDEQYF

j_gene: TRBJ2-1
v_gene: TRBV20-1
d_gene: TRBD1
abundance: -
CDR3nt: TGCAGTGCCGGACAGGGGGCGGGTGAGCAGTTCTTC
CDR3aa: CSAGQGAGEQFF

j_gene: TRBJ2-7
v_gene: TRBV12-3/TRBV12-4
d_gene: TRBD1
abundance: -
CDR3nt: TGTGCCAGCACTAGGGGACAGCTAAACGACTACGAGCAGTACTTC
CDR3aa: CASTRGQLNDYEQYF

j_gene: TRBJ1-2
v_gene: TRBV7-2
d_gene: TRBD1
abundance: few
CDR3nt: TGTGCCAGCCGAGACCTGGACAGGGGCTATGGCTACACCTTC
CDR3aa: CASRDLDRGYGYTF

j_gene: TRBJ2-3
v_gene: TRBV28
d_gene: -
abundance: few
CDR3nt: TGTGCCAGCCTGACATTGACGCAGTATTTT
CDR3aa: CASLTLTQYF

j_gene: TRBJ2-7
v_gene: TRBV18
d_gene: -
abundance: few
CDR3nt: TGTGCCAGCTCACCAGCTAGCGACTACGAGCAGTACTTC
CDR3aa: CASSPASDYEQYF

j_gene: TRBJ2-1
v_gene: TRBV5-1
d_gene: -
abundance: few
CDR3nt: TGCGCCAGCAGCCTCCCCCCACCAGGGACTGAGCAGTTCTTC
CDR3aa: CASSLPPPGTEQFF

j_gene: TRBJ1-2
v_gene: TRBV29-1
d_gene: TRBD1
abundance: few
CDR3nt: TGCAGCGTCCAACAGGGGGCTCAGGTGGGGTATGGCTACACCTTC
CDR3aa: CSVQQGAQVGYGYTF